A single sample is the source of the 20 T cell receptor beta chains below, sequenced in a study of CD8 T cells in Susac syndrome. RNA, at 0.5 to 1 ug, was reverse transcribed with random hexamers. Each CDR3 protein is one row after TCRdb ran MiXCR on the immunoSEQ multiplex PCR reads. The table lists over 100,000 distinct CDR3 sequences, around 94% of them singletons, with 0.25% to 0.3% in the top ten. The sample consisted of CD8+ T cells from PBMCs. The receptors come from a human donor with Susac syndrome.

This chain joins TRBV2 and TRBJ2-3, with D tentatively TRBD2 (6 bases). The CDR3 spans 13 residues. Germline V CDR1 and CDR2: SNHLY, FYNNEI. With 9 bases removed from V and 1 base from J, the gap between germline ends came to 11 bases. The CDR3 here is CASRDLRTDTQYF. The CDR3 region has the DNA TGTGCCAGTCGGGACTTACGCACAGATACGCAGTATTTT.

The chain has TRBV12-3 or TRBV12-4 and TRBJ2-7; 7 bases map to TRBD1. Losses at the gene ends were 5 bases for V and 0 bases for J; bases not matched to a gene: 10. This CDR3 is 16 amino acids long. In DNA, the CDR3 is TGTGCCAGCAGTCCACATGGGGACAGTGACTCCTACGAGCAGTACTTC. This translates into CASSPHGDSDSYEQYF.

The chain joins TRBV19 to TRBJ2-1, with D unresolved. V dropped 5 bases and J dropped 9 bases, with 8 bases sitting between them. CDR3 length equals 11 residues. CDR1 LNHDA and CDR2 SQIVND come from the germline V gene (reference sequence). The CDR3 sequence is CASSVNSEQFF. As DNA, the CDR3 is TGTGCCAGTAGTGTGAACAGTGAGCAGTTCTTC.

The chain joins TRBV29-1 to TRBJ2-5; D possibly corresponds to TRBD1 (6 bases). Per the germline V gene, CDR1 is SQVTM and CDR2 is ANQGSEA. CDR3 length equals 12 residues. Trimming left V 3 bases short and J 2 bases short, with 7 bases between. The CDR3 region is CSVDQGQETQYF. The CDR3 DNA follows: TGCAGCGTTGATCAGGGGCAAGAGACCCAGTACTTC.

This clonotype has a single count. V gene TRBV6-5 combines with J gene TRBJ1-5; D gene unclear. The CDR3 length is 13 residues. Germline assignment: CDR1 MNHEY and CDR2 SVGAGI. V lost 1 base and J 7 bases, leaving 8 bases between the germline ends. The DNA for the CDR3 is TGTGCCAGCAGTTACTACGTCGGGCAGCCCCAGCATTTT. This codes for CASSYYVGQPQHF.

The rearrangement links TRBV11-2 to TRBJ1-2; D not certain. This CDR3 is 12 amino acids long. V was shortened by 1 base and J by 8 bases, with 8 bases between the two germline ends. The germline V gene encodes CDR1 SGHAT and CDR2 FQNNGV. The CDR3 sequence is CASSLGSLGYTF. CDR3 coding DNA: TGTGCCAGCAGCTTAGGTTCCCTAGGCTACACCTTC.

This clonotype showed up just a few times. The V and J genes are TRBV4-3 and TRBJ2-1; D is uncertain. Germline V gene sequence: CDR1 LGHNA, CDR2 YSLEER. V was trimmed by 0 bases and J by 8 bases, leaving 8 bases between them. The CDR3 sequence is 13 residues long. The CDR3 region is CASSQEGRDEQFF. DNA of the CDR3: TGCGCCAGCAGCCAAGAGGGAAGGGATGAGCAGTTCTTC.

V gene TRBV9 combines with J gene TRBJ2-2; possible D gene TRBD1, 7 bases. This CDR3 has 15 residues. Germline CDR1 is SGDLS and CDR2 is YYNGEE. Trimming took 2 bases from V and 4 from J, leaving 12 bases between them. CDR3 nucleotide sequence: TGTGCCAGCAGCGTCAGGGGGGATCCCACCGGGGAGCTGTTTTTT. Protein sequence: CASSVRGDPTGELFF.

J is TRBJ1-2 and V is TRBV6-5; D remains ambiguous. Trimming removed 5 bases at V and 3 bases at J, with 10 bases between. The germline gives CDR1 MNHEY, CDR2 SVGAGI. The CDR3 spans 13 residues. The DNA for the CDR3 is TGTGCCAGCAGTCCATCAGTGTACTATGGCTACACCTTC. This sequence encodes CASSPSVYYGYTF.

In DNA form, the CDR3 reads TGTGCCTGGAGTGGAGGGATAGGCACAGATACGCAGTATTTT. It specifies CAWSGGIGTDTQYF. The chain employs TRBV30 and TRBJ2-3; D is possibly TRBD2 (5 bases). CDR1 and CDR2 (germline): GTSNPN, SVGIG (reference sequence). V lost 1 base and J lost 1, with 9 bases in between. The CDR3 runs 14 residues.

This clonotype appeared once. CDR3 nucleotides: TGTGCCAGCAGCCCCCCTGGGGTTATAGACACTGAAGCTTTCTTT. This encodes CASSPPGVIDTEAFF. The gene calls are TRBV7-9 and TRBJ1-1; D gene unclear. Germline CDR1 SEHNR, CDR2 FQNEAQ (reference sequence). Trimming shortened V by 5 bases and J by 3 bases, and 16 bases separated the two germline ends. This CDR3 is 15 amino acids long.

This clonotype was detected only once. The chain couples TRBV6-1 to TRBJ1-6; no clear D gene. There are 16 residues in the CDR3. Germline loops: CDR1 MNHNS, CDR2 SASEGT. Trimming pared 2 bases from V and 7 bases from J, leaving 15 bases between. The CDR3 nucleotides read TGTGCCAGCAGTGAAATACTAGGGTGGCACAATTCACCCCTCCACTTT. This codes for CASSEILGWHNSPLHF.

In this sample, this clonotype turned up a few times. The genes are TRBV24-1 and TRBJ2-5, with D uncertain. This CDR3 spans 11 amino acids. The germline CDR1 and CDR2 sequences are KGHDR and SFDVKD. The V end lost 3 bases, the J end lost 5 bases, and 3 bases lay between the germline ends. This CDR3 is CATSDGETQYF. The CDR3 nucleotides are TGTGCCACCAGTGATGGCGAGACCCAGTACTTC.

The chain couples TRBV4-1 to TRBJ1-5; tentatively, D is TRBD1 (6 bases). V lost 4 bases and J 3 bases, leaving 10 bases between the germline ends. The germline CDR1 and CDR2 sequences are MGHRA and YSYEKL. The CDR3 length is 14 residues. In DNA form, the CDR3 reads TGCGCCAGCAGCCCACAGGGCGCCAATCAGCCCCAGCATTTT. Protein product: CASSPQGANQPQHF.

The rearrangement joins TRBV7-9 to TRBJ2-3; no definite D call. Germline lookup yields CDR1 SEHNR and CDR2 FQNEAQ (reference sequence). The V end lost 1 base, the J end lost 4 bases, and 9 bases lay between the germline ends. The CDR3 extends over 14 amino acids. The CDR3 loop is CASSLVVGPDTQYF. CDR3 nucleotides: TGTGCCAGCAGCTTAGTGGTAGGGCCAGATACGCAGTATTTT.

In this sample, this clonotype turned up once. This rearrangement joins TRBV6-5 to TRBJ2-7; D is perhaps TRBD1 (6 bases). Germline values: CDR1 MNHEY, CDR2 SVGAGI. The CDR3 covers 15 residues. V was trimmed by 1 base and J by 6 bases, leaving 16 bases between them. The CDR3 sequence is CASSYWAGTPLEQYF. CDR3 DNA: TGTGCCAGCAGTTACTGGGCCGGGACACCTCTCGAGCAGTACTTC.

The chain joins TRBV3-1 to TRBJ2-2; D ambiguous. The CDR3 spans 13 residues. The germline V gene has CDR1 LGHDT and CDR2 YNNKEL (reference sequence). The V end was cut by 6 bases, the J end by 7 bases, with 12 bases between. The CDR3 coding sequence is TGTGCCAGCAGTCGAGAGAACGGCGGGGAGCTGTTTTTT. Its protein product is CASSRENGGELFF.

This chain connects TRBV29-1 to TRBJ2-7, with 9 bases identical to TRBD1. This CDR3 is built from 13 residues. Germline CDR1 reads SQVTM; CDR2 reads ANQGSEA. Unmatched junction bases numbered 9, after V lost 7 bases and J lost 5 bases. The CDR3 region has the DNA TGCAGCGCTCGGGACAGGGAATCCCACGAGCAGTACTTC. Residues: CSARDRESHEQYF.

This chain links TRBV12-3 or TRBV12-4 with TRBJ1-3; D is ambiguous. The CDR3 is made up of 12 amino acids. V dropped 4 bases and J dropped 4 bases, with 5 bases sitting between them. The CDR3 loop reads CASSSNGNTIYF. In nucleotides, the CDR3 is TGTGCCAGCAGTTCCAACGGAAACACCATATATTTT.

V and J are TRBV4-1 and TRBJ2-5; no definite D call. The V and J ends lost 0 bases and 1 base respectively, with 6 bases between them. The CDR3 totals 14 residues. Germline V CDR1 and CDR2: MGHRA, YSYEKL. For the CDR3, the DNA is TGCGCCAGCAGCCAAGATGCCAGCCAAGAGACCCAGTACTTC. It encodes CASSQDASQETQYF.